This TCR beta chain derives from a study of T cells in Graves' hyperthyroidism and ophthalmopathy. Whole-study findings and limits: Ophthalmopathy cases were set apart from stable hyperthyroidism by a 13 V-J model.

Concerning this clonotype itself: Its target is unknown.

V was clipped by 5 bases and J by 5 bases, with 18 bases between them. This CDR3 region has 16 residues. From RNA transcripts, TCR beta CDR3 regions were amplified. HTBI primers were used for first-round RT-PCR of the TCR CDR3. In TCRdb, the multiplex PCR reads were re-called with MiXCR into one record per CDR3 protein. This table has 600,000 to 900,000 distinct CDR3 sequences, approximately 16% appearing once. For Graves' hyperthyroidism to be stable, ophthalmopathy could not progress within 18 months. This sequence originates from a man aged 18 to 35 with Graves' hyperthyroidism. The material sequenced was blood. This rearrangement joins TRBV12-3 or TRBV12-4 to TRBJ1-4, with a tentative D call TRBD1 (6 bases). As DNA, the CDR3 is TGTGCCAGCAGTCCCCCGGGGGCTTACCGGAATGAAAAACTGTTTTTT. Translating it yields CASSPPGAYRNEKLFF.